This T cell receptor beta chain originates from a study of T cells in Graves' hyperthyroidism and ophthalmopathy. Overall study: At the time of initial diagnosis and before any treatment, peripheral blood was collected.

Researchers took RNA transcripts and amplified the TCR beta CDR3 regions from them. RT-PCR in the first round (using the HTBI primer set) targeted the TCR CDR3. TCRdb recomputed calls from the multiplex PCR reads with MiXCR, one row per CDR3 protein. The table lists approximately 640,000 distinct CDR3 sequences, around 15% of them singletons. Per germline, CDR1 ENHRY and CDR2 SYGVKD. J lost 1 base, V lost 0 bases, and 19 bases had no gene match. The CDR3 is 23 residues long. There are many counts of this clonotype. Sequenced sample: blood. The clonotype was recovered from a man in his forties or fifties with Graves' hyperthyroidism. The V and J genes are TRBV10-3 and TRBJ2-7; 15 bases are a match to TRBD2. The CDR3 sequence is CAISESLGRPGLAGGIRSYEQYF. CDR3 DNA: TGTGCCATCAGTGAGTCACTGGGCAGACCGGGACTAGCGGGAGGTATCCGATCCTACGAGCAGTACTTC.